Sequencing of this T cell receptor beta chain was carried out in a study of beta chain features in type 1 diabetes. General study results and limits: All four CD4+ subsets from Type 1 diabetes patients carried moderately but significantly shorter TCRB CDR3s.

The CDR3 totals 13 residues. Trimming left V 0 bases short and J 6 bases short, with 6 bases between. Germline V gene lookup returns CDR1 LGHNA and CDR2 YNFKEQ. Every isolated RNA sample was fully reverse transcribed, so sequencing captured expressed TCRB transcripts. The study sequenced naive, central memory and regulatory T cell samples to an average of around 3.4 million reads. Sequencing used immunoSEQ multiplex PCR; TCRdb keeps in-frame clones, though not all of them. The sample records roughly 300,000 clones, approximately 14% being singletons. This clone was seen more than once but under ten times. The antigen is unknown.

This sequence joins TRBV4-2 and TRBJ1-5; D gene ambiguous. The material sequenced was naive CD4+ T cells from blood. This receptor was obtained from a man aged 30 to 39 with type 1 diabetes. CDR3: CASSQDGTQPQHF. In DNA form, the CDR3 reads TGTGCCAGCAGCCAAGACGGTACTCAGCCCCAGCATTTT.